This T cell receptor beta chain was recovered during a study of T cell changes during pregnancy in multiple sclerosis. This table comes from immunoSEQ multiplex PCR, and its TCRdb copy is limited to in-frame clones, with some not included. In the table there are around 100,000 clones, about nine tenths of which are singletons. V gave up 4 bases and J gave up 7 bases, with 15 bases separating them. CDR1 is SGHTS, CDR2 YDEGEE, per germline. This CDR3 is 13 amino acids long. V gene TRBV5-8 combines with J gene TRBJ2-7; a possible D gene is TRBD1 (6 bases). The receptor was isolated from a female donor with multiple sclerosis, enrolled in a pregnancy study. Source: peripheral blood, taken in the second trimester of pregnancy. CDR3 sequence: CASSEDRHLEQYF. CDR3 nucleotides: TGTGCCAGCAGCGAAGACAGGCACCTGGAGCAGTACTTC.